Here is one TCR beta chain with its context. Antigen specificity is unknown. Per germline, CDR1 SGHTA and CDR2 FQGNSA. CDR3 length: 17 amino acids. The V and J ends lost 4 bases and 0 bases respectively, with 16 bases between them. This specimen belongs to a study of identical twins. General study findings and limits: Compared with unrelated sharing, twin-shared out-of-frame alpha sequences had more low-probability sequences. Whereas memory repertoires showed no such difference, abundant cord blood beta clonotypes carried fewer insertions.

One entry per CDR3 protein, called by TCRdb with MiXCR from the 5' RACE reads. The sample lists 500,000 or so distinct CDR3 sequences, around 20% seen once, with about 0.93% in the top ten. The same data also contributed to another study, on T cells expressing NK-cell markers.

The rearrangement links TRBV7-2 to TRBJ1-5; D unclear. This sequence originates from a woman aged 18-30 years in good health. The source material was CD4+ T cells sorted from blood. The CDR3 coding sequence is TGTGCCAGCAGCTATGCAGCCGGGCTGGTTAGCAATCAGCCCCAGCATTTT. Its translation is CASSYAAGLVSNQPQHF.